The entry that follows covers one T cell receptor beta chain sequence. Which antigen it targets is not known. Within one base of it there is no much larger clone, and no base qualities were kept. The data derive from a study of cytomegalovirus exposure and HLA in healthy donors (dated by TCRdb to about 2017). Regarding the research as a whole: An earlier analysis of more than 550 of the donors reported 276 Gb of sequence data and 90 million to 120 million unique TCR beta sequences obtained from approximately 180 million T cells. An early release covering 550 to 650 HLA-typed donors comprised about 290 gigabases of sequencing data and tens of millions of unique TCR sequences. Of the 350 to 450 genotyped donors, 81% were placed in the genetic ancestry cluster associated with self-reported Caucasian donors. The study aimed to test whether cataloging public T cell receptors could reveal signatures of past pathogen exposure. The T cell repertoires of about 700 subjects were profiled by immunosequencing and related to cytomegalovirus serostatus. Besides the first cohort of approximately 670 subjects, a separate validation cohort made up of over 95 different subjects was used. To predict cytomegalovirus infection status, the study brought together high-throughput TCR immunosequencing, statistical association of individual TCRs with disease status, and machine learning. In a later analysis, previously published TCR beta repertoires from 550 to 700 donors were re-analyzed and high-resolution HLA genotyping was added so that TCR occurrence patterns could be studied. In the later analysis, no new phenotypic data were used to find candidate immune exposures; instead, reliance was placed on TCR beta sequences and their occurrence across donors. An earlier analysis of some 500 of the donors used high-throughput TCR beta sequencing to judge whether each TCR beta V gene segment behaved as functional or pseudogenic. Donor age, sex, ethnicity and CMV serostatus were collected together with the repertoire data. In a later genetic analysis, genome-wide SNP genotypes for about 65% of the 666 donors were used, and that subset was treated as a discovery cohort. All discovery cohort repertoires had been generated on a single sequencing platform. Both class I and class II loci were covered by HLA typing, at four-digit resolution. The number of typed donors differed by locus: roughly 620-640 for A, B, C, DRB1 and DQB1; some 540 for DQA1; around 610 for DPA1; and some 450 for DPB1. Roughly 5 DR-DQ haplotypes were handled as single units for association and clustering because linkage in the cohort was strong. Among some 410 genotyped donors of the cohort, an average of approximately 240,000 unique TCR beta nucleotide sequences were sequenced per donor, roughly 18% of them non-productive. The paper as a whole reports these results and caveats: Because the 87-base-pair reads could not distinguish some IMGT-functional V segments, including TRBV6-2 and TRBV6-3, those segments were excluded. A cluster of highly shared sequence variants was judged likely to be a technical artifact of the sequencing pipeline. A later genetic analysis associated a missense DCLRE1C variant with V-gene and J-gene trimming of TCR beta chains, and an independent cohort replicated the association. HLA typing was unavailable for some donors at each locus, so association tests used only the typed subset. A further reported finding was that TCR beta sequences accurately predicted the HLA-A and HLA-B alleles for most subjects in the first cohort. A later analysis reported that several top co-occurrence clusters appeared linked to parvovirus B19, influenza, CMV and Epstein-Barr virus. In a later analysis, TCR association rates were found to vary across HLA loci, with the most associated TCRs seen for DRB1 alleles and the fewest for HLA-C alleles. For the cohort, immune exposure information was limited to CMV serostatus. In an earlier analysis of under 600 of the donors, most TCR beta V segments were observed in productive rearrangements about 87% or about 30% of the time, broadly matching IMGT annotations. Only TCR beta chains were sequenced in this cohort, and the absence of alpha or paired-chain data limited detectable features. In vitro tests confirmed that three of the cytomegalovirus-associated TCR beta chains recognize cytomegalovirus antigens. Correlated functional status among segregating V segments might reflect linkage disequilibrium, but an unknown experimental factor could not be ruled out. The classifier was reported to diagnose cytomegalovirus status with high specificity and sensitivity in both the original cohort and the validation cohort. A total of 150 to 200 TCR beta chains were listed by the study as associated with cytomegalovirus. Sequencing depth was assumed to be roughly uniform across donors in the presence/absence analyses, though that assumption may not hold. In a later analysis, HLA-associated TCR beta chains were found to be more clonally expanded and to have lower generation probabilities than equally common non-associated chains. The earlier analysis of almost 600 of the donors excluded roughly 16 rarely observed V segments, including chromosome 9 orphons, because counts were too low. The authors suggested that the approach could potentially be generalized to other disease states and immunological phenotypes. Most TCR sequences were observed very rarely across donors, whereas some public TCRs were present in many individuals. A later genetic analysis reported fewer N-insertions in productive TCRs among donors in an Asian-associated ancestry cluster than the roughly 720-donor mean. A later analysis associated about 17,000 TCR beta sequences with specific HLA alleles at a false discovery rate of 0.05. When HLA alleles, especially DR and DQ, strongly co-occurred, attributing TCR associations to individual alleles was difficult. A later analysis found that most CMV-associated TCR beta chains appeared HLA-restricted, with HLA associations seemingly driven largely by CMV exposure.

The V end loses 0 bases and the J end loses 5 bases, and a stretch of 14 bases separates them. The CDR3 runs 15 residues from the cysteine to the phenylalanine. The read is trimmed to its CDR3 DNA, 45 bases read in frame from base 1. Based on the germline V gene, the CDR1 and CDR2 sequences are SGHRS and YFSETQ. The cohort was made up of under 800 healthy bone marrow donors. At the time of sampling, every cohort member was nominally healthy, though immune exposures that went unrecorded were likely present. The donor tested CMV seronegative, placing the donor among the 350 to 400 seronegative members of the cohort. A peripheral blood sample was provided by each donor, and peripheral blood mononuclear cells were used for TCR beta sequencing. The Qiagen DNeasy Blood Extraction Kit was used to extract genomic DNA from the blood cell samples. The library relied on the immunoSEQ multiplex PCR assay. A mixture of 60 forward primers for TCR Vbeta segments and 13 reverse primers for TCR Jbeta segments was used in the multiplex PCR. A multiplex PCR assay on genomic DNA amplified the CDR3 region of rearranged TCR beta genes. The Illumina HiSeq System was used to sequence the amplified TCR beta libraries as 87-base-pair reads. In the source study's methods: A later analysis counted about 80 million unique TCR beta chains across the 666 repertoires, and approximately 11 million of these chains were shared by at least two donors. A nearest-neighbor algorithm error-corrected the raw reads and collapsed the reads into unique sequences, merging closely related sequences to remove PCR and sequencing errors. V, D and J gene segments were assigned by aligning CDR3 sequences to IMGT reference sequences. For a sequence to be retained, a match of at least six nucleotides was required to both a V gene segment and a J gene segment. Rearrangements were called productive when the CDR3 lacked stop codons and stayed in frame with V and J; all others were non-productive. CDR3 was defined by IMGT convention, running from the second conserved V-encoded cysteine to the conserved J-encoded phenylalanine. The earlier analysis of about 530 of the donors excluded any sequence lacking an unambiguous match to a single V gene segment. An earlier analysis of several hundred of the donors called V segments functional above 56.7% productive rearrangements and segregating when the between-donor standard deviation exceeded 5%. A statistical classification framework was built to diagnose cytomegalovirus status from the catalog of TCR beta chain sequences. In a later analysis, V and J genes were assigned by comparing TCR nucleotide sequences against IMGT/GENE-DB human TR gene sequences. The TCRdist pipeline was used in a later analysis to assign CDR3 sequences and most-parsimonious VDJ recombination scenarios. In a later analysis, each TCR beta chain was defined by its CDR3 amino acid sequence together with its V-gene family, and reads without a unique V-gene family were excluded. To address suspected cross-contamination and a sequencing artifact, a later analysis removed several hundred highly shared, low-generation-probability nucleotide sequences. A later analysis calculated a clonal expansion index for each public chain from normalized within-repertoire ranks of inferred template counts. In a later analysis, generation probabilities were computed using a VDJ recombination model fitted to out-of-frame rearrangements, and the results were checked against IGoR. Hypergeometric tests were used in a later analysis to score TCR-TCR, TCR-HLA and TCR-CMV co-occurrence, with a repertoire-size bias correction applied to the TCR pairs. A later analysis estimated false discovery rates by permuting HLA or CMV assignments 20 times. In a later analysis, co-occurring TCRs were grouped using DBSCAN, with TCRdist sequence similarity added in when clustering inside HLA-allele-positive subsets. For co-occurrence clustering, repertoires with fewer than 30,000 or more than 120,000 public chains were excluded, along with about five repertoires with anomalous nucleotide sharing. TCRdb provides this immuneACCESS table in a form limited to in-frame rearrangements. Some clones are lacking; in checked studies, under half of them reflect an unresolved V gene, and why the rest are absent is not known. Clonal size and the V and J genes are those of that table, whereas D and trimming came from the DNA. The sample data list approximately 170,000 clones, and roughly 80% of these were observed just once. The ten largest account for approximately 0.8% of the sample.

The chain is encoded by TRBV5-1 joined to TRBJ2-5; tentative D gene TRBD1, with 5 bases matching. The TCR comes from a woman aged 18-35 years in good health and CMV-seronegative. The specimen was PBMCs. The CDR3 region: CASSLAQGAGETQYF. The DNA reads TGCGCCAGCAGCTTGGCTCAGGGTGCTGGGGAGACCCAGTACTTC.